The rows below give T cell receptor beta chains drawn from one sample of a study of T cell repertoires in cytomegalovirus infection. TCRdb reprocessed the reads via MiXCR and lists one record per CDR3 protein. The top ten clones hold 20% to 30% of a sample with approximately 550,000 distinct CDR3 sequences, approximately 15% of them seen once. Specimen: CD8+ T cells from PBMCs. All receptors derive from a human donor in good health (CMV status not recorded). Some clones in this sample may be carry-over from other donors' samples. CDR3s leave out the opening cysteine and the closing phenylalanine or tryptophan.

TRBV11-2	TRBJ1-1	ASSHSTEAF
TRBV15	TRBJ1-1	ATSRGGVEAF
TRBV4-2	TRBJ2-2	ASSHSRDPGELF
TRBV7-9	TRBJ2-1	ASSSVTGVHNEQF
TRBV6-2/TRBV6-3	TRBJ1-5	ASSLRQGASNQPQH
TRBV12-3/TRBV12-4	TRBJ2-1	ASTEQGSYNEQF
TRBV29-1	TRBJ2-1	SVAGIRVPYNEQF
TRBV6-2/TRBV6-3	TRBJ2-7	ASSYSGRGIEQY
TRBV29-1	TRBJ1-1	SAGRLNTEAF
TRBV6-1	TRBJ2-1	ASRDLYNEQF
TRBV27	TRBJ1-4	ASSPSQAYEKLF
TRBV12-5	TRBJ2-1	ASGLITSGIYNEQF
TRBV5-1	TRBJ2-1	ASKAGGSYNEQF
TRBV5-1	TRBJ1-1	ASCPESPGRGTEAF
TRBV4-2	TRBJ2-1	ASSPHGDSYNEQF
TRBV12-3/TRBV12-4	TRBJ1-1	ASSRPGQGWTEAF
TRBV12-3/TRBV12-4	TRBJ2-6	ASSSLRTGFSGANVLT
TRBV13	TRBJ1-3	ASSSGQGVNTIY
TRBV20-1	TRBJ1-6	SAAGTGDNSPLH
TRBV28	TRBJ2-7	ASRQGGREQY
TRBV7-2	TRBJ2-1	ASSINGLAVYNEQF
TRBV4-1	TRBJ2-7	ASSPRTSGDLSYEQY
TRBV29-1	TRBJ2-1	SEKREGTYNEQF
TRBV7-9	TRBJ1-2	ASRDTQRGANYGYT